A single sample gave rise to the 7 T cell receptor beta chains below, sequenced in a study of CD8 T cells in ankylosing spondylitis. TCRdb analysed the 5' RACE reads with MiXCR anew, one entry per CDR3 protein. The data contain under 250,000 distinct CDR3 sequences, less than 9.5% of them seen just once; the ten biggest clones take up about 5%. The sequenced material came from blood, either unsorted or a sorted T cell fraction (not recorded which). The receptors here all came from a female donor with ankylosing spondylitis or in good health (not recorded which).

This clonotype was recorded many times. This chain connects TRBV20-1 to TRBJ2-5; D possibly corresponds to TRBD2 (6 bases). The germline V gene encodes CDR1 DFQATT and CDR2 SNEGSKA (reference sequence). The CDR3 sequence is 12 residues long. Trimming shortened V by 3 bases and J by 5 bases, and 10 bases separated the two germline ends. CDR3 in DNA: TGCAGTGCTAGTGAGGGACTGGAGACCCAGTACTTC. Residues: CSASEGLETQYF.

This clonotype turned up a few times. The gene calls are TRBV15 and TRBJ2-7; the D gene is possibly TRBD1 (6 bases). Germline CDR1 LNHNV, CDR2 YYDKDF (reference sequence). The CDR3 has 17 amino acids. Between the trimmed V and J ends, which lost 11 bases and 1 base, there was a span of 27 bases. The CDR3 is CAVLGDTPPEFSYEQYF. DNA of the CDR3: TGTGCCGTCTTGGGGGACACTCCTCCTGAGTTTTCCTACGAGCAGTACTTC.

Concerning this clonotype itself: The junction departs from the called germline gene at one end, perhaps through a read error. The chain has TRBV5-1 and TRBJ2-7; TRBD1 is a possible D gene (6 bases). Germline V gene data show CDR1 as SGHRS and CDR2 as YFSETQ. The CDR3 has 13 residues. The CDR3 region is CASSLGQNYKQYF. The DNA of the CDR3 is TGCGCCAGCAGCCTTGGACAGAACTACAAGCAGTACTTC.

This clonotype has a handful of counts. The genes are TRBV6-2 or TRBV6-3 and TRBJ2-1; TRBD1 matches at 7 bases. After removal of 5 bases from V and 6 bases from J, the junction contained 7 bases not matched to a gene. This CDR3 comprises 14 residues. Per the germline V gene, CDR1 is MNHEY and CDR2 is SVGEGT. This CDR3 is CASSLTGPSNEQFF. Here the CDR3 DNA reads TGTGCCAGCAGTCTGACAGGGCCTAGCAATGAGCAGTTCTTC.

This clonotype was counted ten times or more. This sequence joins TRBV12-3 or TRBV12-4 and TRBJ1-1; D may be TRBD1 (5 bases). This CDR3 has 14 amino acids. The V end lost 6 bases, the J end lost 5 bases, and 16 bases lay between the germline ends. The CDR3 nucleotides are TGTGCCAGCAGACTACCGAACCGGGGGACTGAAGCTTTCTTT. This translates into CASRLPNRGTEAFF.

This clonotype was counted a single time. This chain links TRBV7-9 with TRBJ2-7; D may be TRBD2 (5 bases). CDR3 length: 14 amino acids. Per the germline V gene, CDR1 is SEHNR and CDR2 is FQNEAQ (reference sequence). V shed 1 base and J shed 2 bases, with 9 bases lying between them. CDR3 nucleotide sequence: TGTGCCAGCAGCTTAGGTGGAGGCACCTACGAGCAGTACTTC. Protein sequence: CASSLGGGTYEQYF.

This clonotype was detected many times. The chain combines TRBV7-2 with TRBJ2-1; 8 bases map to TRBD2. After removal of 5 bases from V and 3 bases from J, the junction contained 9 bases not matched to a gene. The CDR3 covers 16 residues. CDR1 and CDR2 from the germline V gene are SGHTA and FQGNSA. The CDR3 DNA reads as TGTGCCAGCAGCCAAGGGTCCCTAGCGGGCTACAATGAGCAGTTCTTC. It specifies CASSQGSLAGYNEQFF.